Each of the 11 T cell receptor beta chains below was sequenced from the same sample in a study of blood T cell repertoires in COVID-19. Clones were sequenced by immunoSEQ multiplex PCR, and TCRdb holds only the in-frame ones, with some missing. The table records some 120,000 clones, 80% of them present only once. Sequencing was carried out using peripheral blood. These receptors came from a man aged 65 to 85 with acute or convalescent COVID-19.

Judged by abundance, this clone is medium-sized. This chain links TRBV4-1 with TRBJ2-7; 15 bases agree with TRBD2. Germline CDR1 is MGHRA and CDR2 is YSYEKL. The CDR3 spans 19 residues. V lost 4 bases, J lost 1 base, and 11 bases stayed unmatched. The CDR3 DNA follows: TGCGCCAGCAGCCTCAGGACTAGCGGGGGGGTGGTAGGTTCCTACGAGCAGTACTTC. This sequence encodes CASSLRTSGGVVGSYEQYF.

This clone was counted only a few times. The chain employs TRBV12-3 or TRBV12-4 and TRBJ1-3; D ambiguous. There are 12 residues in the CDR3. V lost 7 bases and J lost 4, with 8 bases in between. The CDR3: CASNLGGNTIYF. The CDR3 coding sequence is TGTGCCAGCAACCTCGGGGGAAACACCATATATTTT.

The V call is TRBV27, the J call TRBJ2-5; TRBD2 aligns across 7 bases. V lost 3 bases to trimming and J lost 5 bases; unmatched junction nucleotides: 9. The CDR3 contains 15 residues. The germline V gene encodes CDR1 MNHEY and CDR2 SMNVEV (reference sequence). The CDR3 coding sequence is TGTGCCAGCAGTTTGCGGCTAGTCGGGGGGGAGACCCAGTACTTC. It codes for CASSLRLVGGETQYF.

The chain couples TRBV6-2 or TRBV6-3 to TRBJ1-5; D is unresolved. The CDR3 is 13 residues long. V dropped 6 bases and J dropped 0 bases, with 6 bases sitting between them. The germline gives CDR1 MNHEY, CDR2 SVGEGT. The CDR3 DNA is TGTGCCAGCAGCCCTCATAGCAATCAGCCCCAGCATTTT. Encoded protein: CASSPHSNQPQHF.

The CDR3 reads CASSVSGGSKETQYF. The CDR3 DNA sequence: TGTGCCAGCAGCGTTAGCGGGGGGTCCAAAGAGACCCAGTACTTC. This rearrangement joins TRBV9 to TRBJ2-5, with 10 bases matching TRBD2. The CDR3 loop spans 15 amino acids. The J segment lost 3 bases and the V segment lost 2 bases, leaving 4 bases of the junction unmatched. In germline, CDR1 is SGDLS, CDR2 YYNGEE.

This sequence joins TRBV5-1 and TRBJ1-6; 9 nucleotides agree with TRBD1. The CDR3 extends over 14 amino acids. The ends lost 4 bases at V and 8 bases at J; junction bases unmatched: 4. The germline V gene encodes CDR1 SGHRS and CDR2 YFSETQ. CDR3 region: CASSAGQGYSPLHF. CDR3 DNA: TGCGCCAGCAGCGCGGGACAGGGTTATTCACCCCTCCACTTT.

The chain carries TRBV6-5 and TRBJ1-5, with D uncertain. The CDR3 contains 15 residues. Germline V gene lookup returns CDR1 MNHEY and CDR2 SVGAGI. V gave up 5 bases and J gave up 6 bases, with 17 bases separating them. CDR3 region: CASSRRDWGGQPQHF. CDR3 coding DNA: TGTGCCAGCAGTCGGAGGGATTGGGGTGGTCAGCCCCAGCATTTT.

The chain combines TRBV28 with TRBJ1-2, with a weak D call TRBD1 (5 bases). The ends were cut back, 5 bases at V and 2 bases at J, with 15 bases in the middle. CDR1 and CDR2 (germline): MDHEN, SYDVKM. The CDR3 is made up of 15 amino acids. CDR3 in amino acids: CASSPIRGPNYGYTF. The CDR3 DNA reads as TGTGCCAGCAGTCCAATAAGGGGCCCCAACTATGGCTACACCTTC.

V usage is TRBV7-9 and J usage is TRBJ2-1, with D possibly matching TRBD1 (6 bases). Trimming cost V 5 bases and J 9 bases, with 11 bases left between them. CDR1 SEHNR and CDR2 FQNEAQ come from the germline V gene (reference sequence). The CDR3 length is 12 residues. In DNA, the CDR3 is TGTGCCAGCAGCCGAACGACAGGTGAGCAGTTCTTC. It translates to CASSRTTGEQFF.

The chain is built from TRBV18 and TRBJ2-5; 7 bases fit TRBD1. With 3 bases clipped from V and 2 bases from J, the junction kept 12 bases outside the gene matches. This CDR3 comprises 17 residues. Germline loops: CDR1 KGHSH, CDR2 LQKENI. Here the CDR3 reads CASSPLTGTASQETQYF. The DNA for the CDR3 is TGTGCCAGCTCACCTCTCACCGGGACAGCTTCACAAGAGACCCAGTACTTC.

The chain carries TRBV11-3 and TRBJ2-1; 7 positions match TRBD1. This CDR3 region has 13 residues. Germline CDR1 and CDR2: SGHNT and YENEEA. With V trimmed by 6 bases and J by 7 bases, 6 bases remained unmatched. The CDR3 sequence: CASSSGQFNEQFF. DNA of the CDR3: TGTGCCAGCAGTTCGGGACAGTTTAATGAGCAGTTCTTC.